This is a list of T cell receptor beta chains from one sample in a study of untreated major depressive disorder. Clones were sequenced by immunoSEQ multiplex PCR, and TCRdb holds only the in-frame ones, with some missing. The table includes tens of thousands of clones, roughly 90% detected once. Material for sequencing was CD4+ T cells from PBMCs. The receptors shown here come from a middle-aged woman in good health. The CDR3 runs from the conserved cysteine through the conserved F or W. D genes are given only for firm matches. The listing skips clone size in some rows; elsewhere it reads once, few, many or a size class.

NA	TRBJ2-3	TRBV10-1	TRBD2	CASLVGQRGERPLSTDTQYF	TGCGCCAGCCTAGTAGGGCAGCGGGGGGAACGTCCACTTAGCACAGATACGCAGTATTTT
NA	TRBJ1-4	TRBV7-7	NA	CASSLDLREKLFF	TGTGCTAGCAGCTTAGACCTGAGGGAAAAACTGTTTTTT
NA	TRBJ1-2	TRBV2	TRBD1	CASSLGTGVSGYTF	TGTGCCAGCAGTCTGGGGACAGGGGTATCGGGCTACACCTTC
NA	TRBJ1-2	TRBV7-8	NA	CASSLIDGLPNYGYTF	TGTGCCAGCAGCTTAATTGACGGACTCCCTAACTATGGCTACACCTTC
NA	TRBJ1-5	TRBV7-2	NA	CASSFGQGWNQPQHF	TGTGCCAGCAGCTTTGGGCAGGGCTGGAATCAGCCCCAGCATTTT
NA	TRBJ2-5	TRBV28	NA	CASSIFAAGRETQYF	TGTGCCAGCAGTATATTTGCGGCAGGTCGGGAGACCCAGTACTTC
NA	TRBJ2-2	TRBV12-5	NA	CASGSTGQAGGGGELFF	TGTGCTAGTGGTTCGACAGGACAGGCCGGGGGTGGAGGGGAGCTGTTTTTT
NA	TRBJ1-2	TRBV27	NA	CASRGGGSNGYTF	TGTGCCAGCAGGGGTGGGGGGTCAAATGGCTACACCTTC
NA	TRBJ1-2	TRBV7-9	TRBD1	CASSLTQGEGYTF	TGTGCCAGCAGCCTAACTCAGGGGGAGGGCTACACCTTC
NA	TRBJ2-1	TRBV7-9	TRBD2	CASSWGVLPGLGGGNEQFF	TGTGCCAGCAGCTGGGGAGTGTTACCGGGACTAGGAGGGGGCAATGAGCAGTTCTTC
NA	TRBJ2-7	TRBV7-9	NA	CASSSGRIYEQYF	TGTGCCAGCAGCTCGGGCCGCATCTACGAGCAGTACTTC
few	TRBJ2-2	TRBV5-6	NA	CASSFQGTNTGELFF	TGTGCCAGCAGCTTCCAGGGGACGAACACCGGGGAGCTGTTTTTT
NA	TRBJ1-1	TRBV2	TRBD1	CASRVGDRSEAFF	TGTGCCAGCAGGGTAGGGGACAGGTCTGAAGCTTTCTTT
NA	TRBJ1-1	TRBV4-1	NA	CASSRVQGGGHTEAFF	TGCGCCAGCAGCCGGGTACAGGGAGGCGGGCACACTGAAGCTTTCTTT
NA	TRBJ2-6	TRBV19	TRBD1	CASSKGAGANVLTF	TGTGCCAGTAGTAAGGGGGCAGGGGCCAACGTCCTGACTTTC
NA	TRBJ2-3	TRBV10-3	NA	CAIMETSTDTQYF	TGTGCCATCATGGAAACTAGCACAGATACGCAGTATTTT
NA	TRBJ2-3	TRBV4-2	NA	CASSQERFGATDTQYF	TGTGCCAGCAGCCAAGAAAGGTTCGGAGCCACAGATACGCAGTATTTT
NA	TRBJ2-4	TRBV27	NA	CASRITGTAKNIQYF	TGTGCCAGCAGAATAACGGGGACAGCCAAAAACATTCAGTACTTC
NA	TRBJ1-5	TRBV7-9	NA	CASSLDGYSNQPQHF	TGTGCCAGCAGCTTAGATGGCTATAGCAATCAGCCCCAGCATTTT
NA	TRBJ2-7	TRBV2	NA	CASSLGGLTYEQYF	TGTGCCAGCAGCCTTGGAGGGTTGACCTACGAGCAGTACTTC
NA	TRBJ2-2	TRBV25-1	TRBD1	CASTGWTGGPGELFF	TGTGCCAGCACCGGATGGACAGGGGGCCCCGGGGAGCTGTTTTTT
NA	TRBJ1-1	TRBV2	NA	CASSVAGQNTEAFF	TGTGCCAGCAGTGTGGCAGGCCAGAACACTGAAGCTTTCTTT
once	TRBJ2-7	TRBV29-1	NA	CSVGRRTTEQYF	TGCAGCGTTGGGCGAAGGACCACCGAGCAGTACTTC
NA	TRBJ1-6	TRBV9	TRBD1	CASSVSSTTGGNNSPLHF	TGTGCCAGCAGCGTTTCATCTACGACAGGGGGCAATAATTCACCCCTCCACTTT
NA	TRBJ2-6	TRBV7-2	TRBD2	CASSVSGRNSGANVLTF	TGTGCCAGCAGCGTCAGCGGGAGGAACTCTGGGGCCAACGTCCTGACTTTC
NA	TRBJ1-1	TRBV7-2	NA	CASSLGWGKGNTEAFF	TGTGCCAGCAGCCTAGGATGGGGGAAGGGGAACACTGAAGCTTTCTTT
NA	TRBJ1-1	TRBV7-2	NA	CASSLNDRRLNTEAFF	TGTGCCAGCAGCTTAAACGACAGGAGACTCAACACTGAAGCTTTCTTT
NA	TRBJ1-4	TRBV9	NA	CASSVAEGFREKLFF	TGTGCCAGCAGCGTAGCGGAGGGATTTCGGGAAAAACTGTTTTTT
NA	TRBJ2-7	TRBV28	NA	CASSFVGQGNRYF	NA
NA	TRBJ1-2	TRBV7-2	NA	CASSLAQRGYTF	TGTGCCAGCAGCTTAGCGCAAAGGGGCTACACCTTC
NA	TRBJ1-2	TRBV5-6	NA	CASRKWDTAIGYTF	TGTGCCAGCAGAAAGTGGGACACCGCTATAGGCTACACCTTC
once	TRBJ2-2	TRBV5-1	NA	CASSLGSTGELFF	TGCGCCAGCAGCTTGGGCTCGACTGGGGAGCTGTTTTTT
NA	TRBJ2-6	TRBV30	NA	CAWSGPLPGANVLTF	TGTGCCTGGAGTGGGCCTTTGCCTGGGGCCAACGTCCTGACTTTC
NA	TRBJ1-4	TRBV16	NA	CASSGKTGTVSTNEKLFF	TGTGCCAGCAGCGGCAAAACGGGGACCGTTTCAACTAATGAAAAACTGTTTTTT
once	TRBJ2-2	TRBV5-1	NA	CASSLVGHLNTGELFF	TGCGCCAGCAGCTTGGTGGGACACTTAAACACCGGGGAGCTGTTTTTT
NA	TRBJ2-3	TRBV5-4	TRBD2	CASSLKLGGGTDTQYF	TGTGCCAGCAGCTTGAAATTGGGGGGGGGCACAGATACGCAGTATTTT
NA	TRBJ1-2	TRBV28	NA	CASSFGAEHYGYTF	TGTGCCAGCAGTTTCGGGGCAGAACACTATGGCTACACCTTC
few	TRBJ1-1	TRBV6-6	NA	CASRGHLRDTEAFF	TGTGCCAGCCGGGGACACCTTCGGGACACTGAAGCTTTCTTT
NA	TRBJ2-2	TRBV7-8	NA	CASSQAGELFF	TGTGCCAGCAGCCAAGCCGGGGAGCTGTTTTTT
NA	TRBJ2-2	TRBV11-2	NA	CASSLGVGPGELFF	TGTGCCAGCAGCTTAGGGGTGGGGCCCGGGGAGCTGTTTTTT
once	TRBJ1-6	TRBV9	NA	CASRPGGTDNSPLHF	TGTGCCAGCAGGCCCGGGGGGACGGACAATTCACCCCTCCACTTT
NA	TRBJ2-1	TRBV2	NA	CASRMERNEQFF	TGTGCCAGCAGGATGGAAAGAAATGAGCAGTTCTTC
once	TRBJ2-5	TRBV7-7	NA	CASSLAGLRETQYF	TGTGCCAGCAGCTTAGCGGGCCTACGGGAGACCCAGTACTTC
NA	TRBJ2-2	TRBV4-2	NA	CASSQDRAANTGELFF	TGTGCCAGCAGCCAAGACCGGGCCGCGAACACCGGGGAGCTGTTTTTT
NA	TRBJ1-1	TRBV28	NA	CASRSGTMNTEAFF	TGTGCCAGCAGGTCAGGGACCATGAACACTGAAGCTTTCTTT
NA	TRBJ2-3	TRBV6-1	NA	CASSEGSGGQDTQYF	TGTGCCAGCAGTGAAGGCTCGGGGGGCCAAGATACGCAGTATTTT
NA	TRBJ1-1	TRBV4-3	NA	CASSQLGGGSNTEAFF	TGCGCCAGCAGCCAGCTCGGAGGGGGTTCAAACACTGAAGCTTTCTTT
NA	TRBJ1-5	TRBV6-1	NA	CASSDPTGYRNQPQHF	TGTGCCAGCAGTGACCCAACAGGGTATAGGAATCAGCCCCAGCATTTT
NA	TRBJ1-5	TRBV19	NA	CASNKGGENQPQHF	TGTGCCAGTAATAAGGGCGGTGAGAATCAGCCCCAGCATTTT
NA	TRBJ1-1	TRBV5-1	NA	CASSLGAANTEAFF	TGCGCCAGCAGCTTGGGGGCGGCGAACACTGAAGCTTTCTTT
NA	TRBJ1-1	TRBV27	NA	CASSGRQNTEAFF	TGTGCCAGCAGCGGTAGACAGAACACTGAAGCTTTCTTT
NA	TRBJ1-5	TRBV4-1	NA	CASSRETSNQPQHF	TGCGCCAGCAGCCGAGAGACAAGCAATCAGCCCCAGCATTTT
NA	TRBJ1-4	TRBV14	NA	CASQAGRDEKLFF	TGTGCCAGCCAGGCGGGAAGGGATGAAAAACTGTTTTTT
NA	TRBJ1-5	TRBV19	NA	CASSLRGRVDQPQHF	TGTGCCAGTAGCCTGAGGGGACGGGTTGATCAGCCCCAGCATTTT
NA	TRBJ1-2	TRBV15	NA	CATSRDRARGNYNYGYTF	TGTGCCACCAGCAGAGACCGGGCCAGGGGAAATTATAACTATGGCTACACCTTC
NA	TRBJ2-1	TRBV6-4	TRBD1	CASRGQGQAVNEQFF	TGTGCCAGCAGGGGACAGGGTCAAGCAGTCAATGAGCAGTTCTTC
NA	TRBJ1-1	TRBV10-2	NA	CASGATGMNTEAFF	TGCGCCAGCGGTGCAACAGGGATGAACACTGAAGCTTTCTTT
NA	TRBJ2-7	TRBV10-3	TRBD1	CAIRGTGHPYEQYF	TGTGCCATCAGGGGGACAGGCCACCCCTACGAGCAGTACTTC
NA	TRBJ2-3	TRBV4-2	NA	CASSQEERGGNTQYF	TGTGCCAGCAGCCAAGAAGAGAGGGGTGGTAATACGCAGTATTTT